The 2 T cell receptor beta chains listed next were all sequenced from one sample in a study of CD8+ T cells in alopecia areata. Following RNA extraction, reverse transcription yielded cDNA that acted as the sequencing template. Sequencing used immunoSEQ multiplex PCR; TCRdb keeps in-frame clones, though not all of them. In the table there are over 200,000 clones, about 64% of which are singletons. Indicated treatment: oral pan-JAK inhibitor, 5-10 mg twice daily. This specimen was CD4+ T cells sorted from blood, taken at week 4, from a patient treated with tofacitinib. These receptor sequences come from a human donor with alopecia areata.

The rearrangement links TRBV6-5 to TRBJ1-1, with D maybe TRBD1 (6 bases). Germline V CDR1 and CDR2: MNHEY, SVGAGI. V was clipped by 7 bases and J by 4 bases, with 16 bases between them. The CDR3 covers 14 residues. This chain's CDR3 is CASKMEGGATEAFF. CDR3 nucleotide sequence: TGTGCCAGCAAGATGGAAGGGGGAGCCACTGAAGCTTTCTTT.

The chain carries TRBV20-1 and TRBJ1-1; D gene unclear. Per germline, CDR1 DFQATT and CDR2 SNEGSKA (reference sequence). This CDR3 is 11 amino acids long. V lost 3 bases and J lost 0, with 2 bases in between. The CDR3 DNA follows: TGCAGTGCTAGCCTGAACACTGAAGCTTTCTTT. This codes for CSASLNTEAFF.